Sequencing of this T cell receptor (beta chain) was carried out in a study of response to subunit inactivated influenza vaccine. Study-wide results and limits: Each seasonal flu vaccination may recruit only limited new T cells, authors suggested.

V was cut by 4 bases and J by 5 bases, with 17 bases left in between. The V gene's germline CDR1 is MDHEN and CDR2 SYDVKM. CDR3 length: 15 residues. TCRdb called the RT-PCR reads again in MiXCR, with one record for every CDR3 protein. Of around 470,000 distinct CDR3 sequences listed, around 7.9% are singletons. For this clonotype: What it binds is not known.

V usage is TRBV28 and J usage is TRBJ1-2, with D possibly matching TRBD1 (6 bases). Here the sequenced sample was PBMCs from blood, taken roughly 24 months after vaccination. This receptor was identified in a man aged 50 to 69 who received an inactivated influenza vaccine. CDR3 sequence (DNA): TGTGCCAGCAGTTCCCCCGCAGGGGTAGGGTATGGCTACACCTTC. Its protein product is CASSSPAGVGYGYTF.